This entry lists 11 T cell receptor beta chains sequenced from one sample in a study of cytomegalovirus exposure and HLA in healthy donors. Both 60 Vbeta primers and 13 Jbeta primers went into the PCR. The protocol was immunoSEQ multiplex PCR, while the TCRdb copy is restricted to in-frame clones and leaves out a portion. The sample lists approximately 100,000 clones, 60% to 85% occurring once. Sequenced material: PBMCs. The receptors were sampled from a female donor in good health and CMV-seronegative.

Written as DNA, the CDR3 is TGTGCCAGCAGAGAAACTGGACGGGACTACGAGCAGTACTTC. It is translated as CASRETGRDYEQYF. The chain recombines TRBV6-5 with TRBJ2-5; TRBD2 is a possible D gene (5 bases). The better agreement between TRBJ2-7 and the DNA end casts doubt on the J call. This CDR3 is built from 14 residues. In germline, CDR1 is MNHEY, CDR2 SVGAGI.

The rearrangement links TRBV6-5 to TRBJ1-4, with no clear D. Germline CDR1 reads MNHEY; CDR2 reads SVGAGI. CDR3 length: 13 residues. Trimming left V 5 bases short and J 4 bases short, with 8 bases between. The CDR3 DNA sequence: TGTGCCAGCAGTCCCCAAAATAATGAAAAACTGTTTTTT. Translated, it gives CASSPQNNEKLFF.

This chain connects TRBV7-2 to TRBJ1-6; D gene ambiguous. The CDR3 runs 13 residues. Trimming took off 2 bases at V and 7 bases at J, with 6 bases between the two ends. Germline-derived CDR1 and CDR2 are SGHTA and FQGNSA. CDR3 sequence (DNA): TGTGCCAGCAGCTTATCGAGGAATTCACCCCTCCACTTT. This translates into CASSLSRNSPLHF.

The rearrangement uses TRBV5-1 and TRBJ2-3, with 7 bases that match TRBD2. This CDR3 has 16 residues. J gave up 1 base and V 0 bases, and 5 bases lay outside the gene matches. Germline V gives CDR1 SGHRS, CDR2 YFSETQ. CDR3 in amino acids: CASSLAELAGTDTQYF. The DNA of the CDR3 is TGCGCCAGCAGCTTGGCCGAGCTAGCGGGCACAGATACGCAGTATTTT.

This chain uses TRBV5-1 with TRBJ2-1, with a weak D call TRBD2 (6 bases). The CDR3 is 15 residues long. Looked up from germline, CDR1 is SGHRS and CDR2 is YFSETQ. The V end was cut by 0 bases, the J end by 6 bases, with 13 bases between. As DNA, the CDR3 is TGCGCCAGCAGCTTGGGACCCCCGCGGGGCAATGAGCAGTTCTTC. Translated, it gives CASSLGPPRGNEQFF.

The chain is built from TRBV6-5 and TRBJ2-3; 7 bases map to TRBD1. Germline V gene data show CDR1 as MNHEY and CDR2 as SVGAGI. The J segment lost 6 bases and the V segment lost 4 bases, leaving 1 base of the junction unmatched. The CDR3 contains 12 residues. The CDR3 loop is CASSSDRDTQYF. The CDR3 nucleotides are TGTGCCAGCAGTTCGGACAGGGATACGCAGTATTTT.

The J gene is TRBJ1-6, the V gene TRBV13; D remains unclear. The CDR3 has 17 residues. V lost 8 bases to trimming and J lost 5 bases, with 22 bases between them. Per the germline V gene, CDR1 is PRHDT and CDR2 is FYEKMQ (reference sequence). The CDR3 DNA follows: TGTGCCAGCGAAAAGAGATCGGTCGCGAGAGATAATTCACCCCTCCACTTT. Its protein product is CASEKRSVARDNSPLHF.

This clone was picked up a small number of times. The CDR3 nucleotides are TGTGCCAGCTCGCGAAGACAGGGGTTCGGTGAAAAACTGTTTTTT. Translated, it gives CASSRRQGFGEKLFF. This chain links TRBV18 with TRBJ1-4; 8 positions agree with TRBD1. Unmatched junction bases numbered 10, after V lost 6 bases and J lost 7 bases. CDR1 is KGHSH and CDR2 is LQKENI in the germline V gene. This CDR3 has 15 residues.

The rearrangement links TRBV2 to TRBJ2-5; 9 bases map to TRBD1. Looked up from germline, CDR1 is SNHLY and CDR2 is FYNNEI. The junction had 8 bases not matched to a gene; V was cut back by 5 bases and J by 4 bases. The CDR3 has 15 amino acids. Written as DNA, the CDR3 is TGTGCCAGCAGTACTTACAGGGGGCGAACAGAGACCCAGTACTTC. Translated, it gives CASSTYRGRTETQYF.

This clone was picked up one time. The rearrangement uses TRBV30 and TRBJ2-5, with unresolved D. The germline gives CDR1 GTSNPN, CDR2 SVGIG (reference sequence). This CDR3 contains 11 residues. V lost 3 bases and J 5 bases, leaving 7 bases between the germline ends. This chain's CDR3 is CAWSLRETQYF. As DNA, the CDR3 is TGTGCCTGGAGCCTGAGGGAGACCCAGTACTTC.

V is TRBV21-1 and J is TRBJ1-1. TRBV21-1 is labeled a pseudogene. The CDR3 covers 21 residues. The CDR3 sequence is CASSNPRSGTQYRTWNTEAFF. The CDR3 coding sequence is TGTGCCAGCAGCAATCCCAGGTCCGGGACTCAATACCGAACCTGGAACACTGAAGCTTTCTTT.